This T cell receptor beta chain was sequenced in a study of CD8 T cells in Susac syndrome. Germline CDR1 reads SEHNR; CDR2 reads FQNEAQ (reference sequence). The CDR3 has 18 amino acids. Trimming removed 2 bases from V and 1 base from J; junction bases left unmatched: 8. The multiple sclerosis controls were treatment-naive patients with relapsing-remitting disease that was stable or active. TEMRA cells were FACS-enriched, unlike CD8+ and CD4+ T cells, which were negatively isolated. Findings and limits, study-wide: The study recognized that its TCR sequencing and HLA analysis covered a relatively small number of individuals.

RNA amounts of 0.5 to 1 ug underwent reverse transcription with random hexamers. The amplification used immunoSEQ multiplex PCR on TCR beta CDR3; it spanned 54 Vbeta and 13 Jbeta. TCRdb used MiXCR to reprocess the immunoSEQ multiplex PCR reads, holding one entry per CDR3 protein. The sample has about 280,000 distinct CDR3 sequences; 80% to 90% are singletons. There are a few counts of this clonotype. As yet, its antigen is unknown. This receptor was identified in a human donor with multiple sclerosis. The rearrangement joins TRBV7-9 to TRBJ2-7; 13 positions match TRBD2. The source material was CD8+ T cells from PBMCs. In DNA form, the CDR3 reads TGTGCCAGCAGCTTAATACTAGCGGGAGGGCCGCCGTCCTACGAGCAGTACTTC. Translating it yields CASSLILAGGPPSYEQYF.